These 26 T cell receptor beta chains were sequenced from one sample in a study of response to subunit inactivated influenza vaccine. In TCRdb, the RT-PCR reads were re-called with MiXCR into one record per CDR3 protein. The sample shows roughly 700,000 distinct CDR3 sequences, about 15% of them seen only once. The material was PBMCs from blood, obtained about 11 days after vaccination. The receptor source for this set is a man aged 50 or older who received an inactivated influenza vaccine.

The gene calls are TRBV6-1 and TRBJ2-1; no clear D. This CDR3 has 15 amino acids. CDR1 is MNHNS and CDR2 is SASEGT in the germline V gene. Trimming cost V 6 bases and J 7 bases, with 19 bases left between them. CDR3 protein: CASSPRAPLRNEQFF. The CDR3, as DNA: TGTGCCAGCAGCCCTAGGGCCCCCCTAAGGAATGAGCAGTTCTTC.

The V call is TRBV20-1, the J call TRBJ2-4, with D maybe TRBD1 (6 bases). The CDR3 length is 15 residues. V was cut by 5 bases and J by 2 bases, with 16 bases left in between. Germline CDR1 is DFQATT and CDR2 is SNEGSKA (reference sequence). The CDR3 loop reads CSAGATGLSKNIQYF. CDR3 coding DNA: TGCAGTGCTGGGGCGACAGGTCTATCCAAAAACATTCAGTACTTC.

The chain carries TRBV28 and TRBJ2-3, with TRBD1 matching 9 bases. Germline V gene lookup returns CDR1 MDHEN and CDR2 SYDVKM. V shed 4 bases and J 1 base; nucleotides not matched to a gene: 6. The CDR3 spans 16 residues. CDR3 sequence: CASSWTGEGGTDTQYF. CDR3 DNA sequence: TGTGCCAGCAGTTGGACAGGGGAAGGTGGCACAGATACGCAGTATTTT.

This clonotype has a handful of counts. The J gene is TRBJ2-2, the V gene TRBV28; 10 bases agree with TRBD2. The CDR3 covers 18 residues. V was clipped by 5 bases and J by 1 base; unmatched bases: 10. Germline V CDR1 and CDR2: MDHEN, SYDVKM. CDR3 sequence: CASSPLSSGRRNTGELFF. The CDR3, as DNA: TGTGCCAGCAGTCCACTCTCTAGCGGGAGAAGGAACACCGGGGAGCTGTTTTTT.

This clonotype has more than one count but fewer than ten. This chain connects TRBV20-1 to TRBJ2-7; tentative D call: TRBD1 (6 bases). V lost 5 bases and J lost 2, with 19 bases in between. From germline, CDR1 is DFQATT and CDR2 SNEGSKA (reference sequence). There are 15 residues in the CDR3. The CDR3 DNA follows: TGCAGTGCTGGCCAGTACGGGACACCAACCTACGAGCAGTACTTC. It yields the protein CSAGQYGTPTYEQYF.

The CDR3 is CASSEEGGLKAFF. DNA of the CDR3: TGTGCCAGCAGTGAAGAGGGGGGATTGAAGGCTTTCTTT. The gene calls are TRBV6-1 and TRBJ1-1; tentative D call: TRBD1 (6 bases). Trimming removed 1 base at V and 11 bases at J, with 14 bases between. Germline V gene sequence: CDR1 MNHNS, CDR2 SASEGT. CDR3 size: 13 residues.

The DNA for the CDR3 is TGTGCCAGCAGTAACCCGGGACTAGCGGGGGGGAAGGTTCGGGACGGGGAGCTGTTTTTT. Translation: CASSNPGLAGGKVRDGELFF. This chain joins TRBV12-3 or TRBV12-4 and TRBJ2-2; 16 bases align to TRBD2. There are 20 residues in the CDR3. V shed 5 bases and J 7 bases; nucleotides not matched to a gene: 16.

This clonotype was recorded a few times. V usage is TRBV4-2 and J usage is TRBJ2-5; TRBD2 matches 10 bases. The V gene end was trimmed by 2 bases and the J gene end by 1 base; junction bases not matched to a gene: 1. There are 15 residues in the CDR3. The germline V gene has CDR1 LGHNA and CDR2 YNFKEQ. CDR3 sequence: CASSQRLAGQETQYF. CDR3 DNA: TGTGCCAGCAGCCAACGACTAGCGGGCCAAGAGACCCAGTACTTC.

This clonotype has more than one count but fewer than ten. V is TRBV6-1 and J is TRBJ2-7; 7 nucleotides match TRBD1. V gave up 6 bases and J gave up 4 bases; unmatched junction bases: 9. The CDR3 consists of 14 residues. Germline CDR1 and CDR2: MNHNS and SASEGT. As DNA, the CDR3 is TGTGCCAGCAGAGGACAGGCCTCGGGATACGAGCAGTACTTC. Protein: CASRGQASGYEQYF.

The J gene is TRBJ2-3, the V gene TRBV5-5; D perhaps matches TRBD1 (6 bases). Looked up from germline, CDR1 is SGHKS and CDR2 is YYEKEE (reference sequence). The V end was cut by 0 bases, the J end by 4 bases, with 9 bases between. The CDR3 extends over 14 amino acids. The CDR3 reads CASSLEQGPDTQYF. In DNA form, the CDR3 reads TGTGCCAGCAGCTTGGAGCAGGGGCCAGATACGCAGTATTTT.

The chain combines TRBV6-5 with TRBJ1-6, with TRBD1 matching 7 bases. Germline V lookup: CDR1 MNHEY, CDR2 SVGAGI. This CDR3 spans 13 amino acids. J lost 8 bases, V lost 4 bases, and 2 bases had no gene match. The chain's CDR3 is CASSSQGDSPLHF. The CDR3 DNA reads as TGTGCCAGCAGTTCGCAGGGGGATTCACCCCTCCACTTT.

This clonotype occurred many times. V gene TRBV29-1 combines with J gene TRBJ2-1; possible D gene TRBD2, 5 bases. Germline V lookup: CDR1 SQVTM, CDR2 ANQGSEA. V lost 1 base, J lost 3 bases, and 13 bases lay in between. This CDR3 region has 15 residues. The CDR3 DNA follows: TGCAGCGTTGAAGTGCTAGCAGAAATCTACAATGAGCAGTTCTTC. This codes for CSVEVLAEIYNEQFF.

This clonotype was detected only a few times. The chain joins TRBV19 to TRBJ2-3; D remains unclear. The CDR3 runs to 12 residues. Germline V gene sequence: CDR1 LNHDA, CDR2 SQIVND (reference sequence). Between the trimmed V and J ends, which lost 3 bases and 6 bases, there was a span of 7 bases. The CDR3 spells CASSISADTQYF. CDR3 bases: TGTGCCAGTAGTATTTCCGCGGATACGCAGTATTTT. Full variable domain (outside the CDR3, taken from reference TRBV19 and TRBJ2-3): DGGITQSPKYLFRKEGQNVTLSCEQNLNHDAMYWYRQDPGQGLRLIYYSQIVNDFQKGDIAEGYSVSREKKESFPLTVTSAQKNPTAFYLCASSISADTQYFGPGTRLTVL.

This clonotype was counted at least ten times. Here the CDR3 reads CASSPGGGNEQFF. The CDR3 nucleotides are TGTGCCAGCTCCCCGGGAGGGGGCAATGAGCAGTTCTTC. This rearrangement joins TRBV7-2 to TRBJ2-1; TRBD2 matches at 8 bases. Germline lookup yields CDR1 SGHTA and CDR2 FQGNSA. The CDR3 totals 13 residues. Trimming cost V 8 bases and J 6 bases; bases outside gene matches: 6. The entire variable domain, with the rest obtained from reference TRBV7-2 and TRBJ2-1, is as follows: GAGVSQSPSNKVTEKGKDVELRCDPISGHTALYWYRQSLGQGLEFLIYFQGNSAPDKSGLPSDRFSAERTGGSVSTLTIQRTQQEDSAVYLCASSPGGGNEQFFGPGTRLTVL.

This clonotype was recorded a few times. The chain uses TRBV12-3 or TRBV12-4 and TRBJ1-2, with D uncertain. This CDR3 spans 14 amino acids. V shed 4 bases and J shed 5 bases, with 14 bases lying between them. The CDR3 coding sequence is TGTGCCAGCAGTTCCCCATTGTTGGGGTATGGCTACACCTTC. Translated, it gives CASSSPLLGYGYTF.

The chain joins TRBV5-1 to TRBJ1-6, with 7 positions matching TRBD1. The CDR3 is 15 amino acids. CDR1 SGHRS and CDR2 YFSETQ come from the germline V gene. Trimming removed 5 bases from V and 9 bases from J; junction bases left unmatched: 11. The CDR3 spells CASSQRQGGTSPLHF. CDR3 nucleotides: TGCGCCAGCAGTCAAAGACAGGGAGGGACTTCACCCCTCCACTTT. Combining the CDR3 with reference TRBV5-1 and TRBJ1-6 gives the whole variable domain KAGVTQTPRYLIKTRGQQVTLSCSPISGHRSVSWYQQTPGQGLQFLFEYFSETQRNKGNFPGRFSGRQFSNSRSEMNVSTLELGDSALYLCASSQRQGGTSPLHFGNGTRLTVT.

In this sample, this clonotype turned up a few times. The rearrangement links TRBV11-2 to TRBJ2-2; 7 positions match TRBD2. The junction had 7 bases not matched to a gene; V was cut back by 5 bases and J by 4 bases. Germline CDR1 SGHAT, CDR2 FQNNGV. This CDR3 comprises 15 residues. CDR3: CASSVAGITTGELFF. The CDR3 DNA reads TGTGCCAGCAGCGTAGCGGGCATCACCACCGGGGAGCTGTTTTTT.

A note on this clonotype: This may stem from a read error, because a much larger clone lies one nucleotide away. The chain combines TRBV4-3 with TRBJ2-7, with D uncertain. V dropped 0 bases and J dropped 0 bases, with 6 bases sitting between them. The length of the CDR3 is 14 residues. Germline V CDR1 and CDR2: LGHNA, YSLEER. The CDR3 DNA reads TGCGCCAGCAGCCAAGATTACAGCTCCTACGAGCAGTACTTC. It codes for CASSQDYSSYEQYF.

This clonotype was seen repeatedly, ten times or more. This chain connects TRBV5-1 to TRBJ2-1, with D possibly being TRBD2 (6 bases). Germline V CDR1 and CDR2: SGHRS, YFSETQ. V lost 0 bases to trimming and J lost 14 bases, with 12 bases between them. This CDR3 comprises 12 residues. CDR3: CASSLAGTEKFF. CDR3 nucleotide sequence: TGCGCCAGCAGCTTGGCCGGGACTGAAAAGTTCTTC.

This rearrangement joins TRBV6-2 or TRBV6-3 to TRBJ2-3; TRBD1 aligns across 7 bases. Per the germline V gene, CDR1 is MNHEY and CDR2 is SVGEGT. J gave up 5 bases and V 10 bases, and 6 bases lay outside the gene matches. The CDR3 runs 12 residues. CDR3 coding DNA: TGTGCCACCCAGGACAGGATAGATACGCAGTATTTT. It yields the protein CATQDRIDTQYF.

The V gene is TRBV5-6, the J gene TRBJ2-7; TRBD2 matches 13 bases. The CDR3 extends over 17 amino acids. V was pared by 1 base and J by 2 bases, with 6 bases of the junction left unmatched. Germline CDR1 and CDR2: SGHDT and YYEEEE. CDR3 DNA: TGTGCCAGCAGCTTGAGGACTAGCGGGAGTCCTACCTACGAGCAGTACTTC. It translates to CASSLRTSGSPTYEQYF.

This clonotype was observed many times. The CDR3 spells CASSPGTGEGYTF. The CDR3 nucleotides read TGCGCCAGCAGCCCGGGGACAGGGGAAGGCTACACCTTC. The chain combines TRBV5-1 with TRBJ1-2; TRBD1 aligns across 10 bases. There are 13 residues in the CDR3. Germline-derived CDR1 and CDR2 are SGHRS and YFSETQ. Germline trimming cut 4 bases from V and 8 bases from J; bases unmatched to any gene: 5.

The CDR3 region has the DNA TGTGCCAGCAGCCTAGGGGCAGGGCTGACGAACACCGGGGAGCTGTTTTTT. Encoded protein: CASSLGAGLTNTGELFF. The V call is TRBV6-1, the J call TRBJ2-2; a possible D gene is TRBD1 (5 bases). Germline V gene lookup returns CDR1 MNHNS and CDR2 SASEGT. There are 17 residues in the CDR3. V dropped 6 bases and J dropped 0 bases, with 17 bases sitting between them.

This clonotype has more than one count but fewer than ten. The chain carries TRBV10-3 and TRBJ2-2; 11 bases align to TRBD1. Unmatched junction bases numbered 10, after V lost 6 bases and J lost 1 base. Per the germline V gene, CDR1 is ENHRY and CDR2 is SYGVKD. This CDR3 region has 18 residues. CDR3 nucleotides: TGTGCCATCAGCGCTACCGGACAGGGGGCGCAGAACACCGGGGAGCTGTTTTTT. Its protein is CAISATGQGAQNTGELFF.

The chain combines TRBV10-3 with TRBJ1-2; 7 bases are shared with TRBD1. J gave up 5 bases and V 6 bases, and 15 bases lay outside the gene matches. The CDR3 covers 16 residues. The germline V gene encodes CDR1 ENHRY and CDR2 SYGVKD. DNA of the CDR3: TGTGCCATCAGCCGGACCGACGAGGGGGCCATATATGGCTACACCTTC. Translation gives CAISRTDEGAIYGYTF.

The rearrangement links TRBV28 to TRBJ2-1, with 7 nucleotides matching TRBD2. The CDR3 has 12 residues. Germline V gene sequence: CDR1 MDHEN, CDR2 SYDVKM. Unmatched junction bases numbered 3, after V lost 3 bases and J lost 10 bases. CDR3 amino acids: CASSFWGGEQFF. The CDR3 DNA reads TGTGCCAGCAGTTTTTGGGGGGGGGAGCAGTTCTTC. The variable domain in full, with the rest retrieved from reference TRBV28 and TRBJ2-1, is DVKVTQSSRYLVKRTGEKVFLECVQDMDHENMFWYRQDPGLGLRLIYFSYDVKMKEKGDIPEGYSVSREKKERFSLILESASTNQTSMYLCASSFWGGEQFFGPGTRLTVL.